This record covers a single T cell receptor (beta chain). This record comes from a study of PD-L1 blockade in urothelial cancer. This CDR3 spans 16 amino acids. CDR1 LNHDA and CDR2 SQIVND come from the germline V gene (reference sequence). The J segment lost 3 bases and the V segment lost 2 bases, leaving 3 bases of the junction unmatched. Time point indicated: pretreatment peripheral blood. Repertoires were generated with immunoSEQ multiplex PCR, while TCRdb's copy carries only in-frame clones and drops some. Here the sample spans roughly 63,000 clones, about four fifths being singletons. V usage is TRBV19 and J usage is TRBJ2-3; TRBD2 matches 12 bases. The sequence came from a man between 65 and 85 years old with urothelial cancer. The sequenced sample was PBMCs, obtained around atezolizumab (anti-PD-L1) treatment. The CDR3 loop reads CASSITSGGLTDTQYF. The CDR3 nucleotides are TGTGCCAGTAGTATAACTAGCGGGGGGCTTACAGATACGCAGTATTTT.